This T cell receptor beta chain was documented in a study of T-cell memory formation after mild COVID-19. Study details: Each donor largely had its own TCR clusters.

The CDR3 totals 17 residues. The sample holds a few counts of this clonotype. The 5'RACE method, run with constant-segment primers, produced TCR alpha and TCR beta cDNA libraries (carrying sample barcodes and UMIs). TCRdb reanalysed the 5' RACE reads using MiXCR and keeps one entry per CDR3 protein. The data contain 150,000 to 200,000 distinct CDR3 sequences, more than 15% of them singletons. Sequencing was done on a sample of PBMCs or a T cell subset sorted from them (not recorded which). This chain connects TRBV21-1 to TRBJ2-3; the D call TRBD1 from the table was never checked on the DNA. TRBV21-1 is assigned pseudogene status. The sequence was obtained from an adult woman who had mild COVID-19 (a few samples of this study predate the infection). Cell type and time point are not known. The CDR3: CASSKGPTTGITDTQYF. The DNA of the CDR3 is TGTGCCAGCAGCAAAGGACCAACCACAGGGATTACAGATACGCAGTATTTT.